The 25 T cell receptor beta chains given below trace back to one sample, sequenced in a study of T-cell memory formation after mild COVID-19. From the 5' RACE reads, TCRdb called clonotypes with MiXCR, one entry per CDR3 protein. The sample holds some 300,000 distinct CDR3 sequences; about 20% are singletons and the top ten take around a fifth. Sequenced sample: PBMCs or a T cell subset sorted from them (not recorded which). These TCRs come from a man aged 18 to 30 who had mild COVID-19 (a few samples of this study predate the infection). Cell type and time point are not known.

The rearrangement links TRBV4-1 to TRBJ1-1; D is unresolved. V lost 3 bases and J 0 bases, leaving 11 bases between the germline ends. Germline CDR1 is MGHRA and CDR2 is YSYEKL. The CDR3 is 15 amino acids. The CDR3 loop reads CASSQVGWMNTEAFF. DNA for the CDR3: TGCGCCAGCAGCCAGGTCGGATGGATGAACACTGAAGCTTTCTTT.

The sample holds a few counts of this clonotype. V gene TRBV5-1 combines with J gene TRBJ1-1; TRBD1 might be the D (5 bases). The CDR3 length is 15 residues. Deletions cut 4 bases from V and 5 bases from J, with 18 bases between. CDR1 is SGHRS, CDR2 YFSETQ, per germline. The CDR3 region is CASSLRDLGTTEAFF. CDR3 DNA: TGCGCCAGCAGCCTCCGCGACCTCGGGACTACTGAAGCTTTCTTT.

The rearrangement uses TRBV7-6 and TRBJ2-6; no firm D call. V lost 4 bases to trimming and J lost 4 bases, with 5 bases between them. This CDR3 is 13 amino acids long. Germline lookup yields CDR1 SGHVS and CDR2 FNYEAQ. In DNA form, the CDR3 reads TGTGCCAGCAGCTCTCGAGGGGCCAACGTCCTGACTTTC. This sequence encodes CASSSRGANVLTF.

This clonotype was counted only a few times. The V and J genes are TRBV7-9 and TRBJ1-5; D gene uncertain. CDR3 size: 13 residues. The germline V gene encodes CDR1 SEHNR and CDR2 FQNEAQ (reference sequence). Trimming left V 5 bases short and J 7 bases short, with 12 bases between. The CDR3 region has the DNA TGTGCCAGCAGCCAAGGGCTACAACAGCCCCAGCATTTT. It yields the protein CASSQGLQQPQHF. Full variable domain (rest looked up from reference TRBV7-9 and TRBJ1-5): DTGVSQNPRHKITKRGQNVTFRCDPISEHNRLYWYRQTLGQGPEFLTYFQNEAQLEKSRLLSDRFSAERPKGSFSTLEIQRTEQGDSAMYLCASSQGLQQPQHFGDGTRLSIL.

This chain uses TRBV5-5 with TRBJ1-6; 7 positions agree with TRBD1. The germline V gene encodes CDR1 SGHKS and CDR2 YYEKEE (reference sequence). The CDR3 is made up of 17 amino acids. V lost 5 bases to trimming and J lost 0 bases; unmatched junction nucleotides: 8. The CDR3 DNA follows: TGTGCCAGCAGTTATTACAGGGGAAGCTCCTATAATTCACCCCTCCACTTT. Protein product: CASSYYRGSSYNSPLHF.

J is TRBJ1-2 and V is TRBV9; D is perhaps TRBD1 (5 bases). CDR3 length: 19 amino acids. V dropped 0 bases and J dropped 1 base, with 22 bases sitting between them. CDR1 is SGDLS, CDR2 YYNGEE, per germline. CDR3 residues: CASSVASALMGLHNYGYTF. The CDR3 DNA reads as TGTGCCAGCAGCGTAGCGTCGGCGCTCATGGGACTACATAACTATGGCTACACCTTC.

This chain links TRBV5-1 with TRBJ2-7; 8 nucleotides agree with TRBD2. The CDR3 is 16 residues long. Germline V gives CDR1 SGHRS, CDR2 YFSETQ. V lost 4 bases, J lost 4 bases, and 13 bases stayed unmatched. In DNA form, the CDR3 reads TGCGCCAGCAGCCCCACTCGGGGGGGGTGGGAATACGAGCAGTACTTC. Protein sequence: CASSPTRGGWEYEQYF. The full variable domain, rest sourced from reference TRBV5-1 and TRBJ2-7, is KAGVTQTPRYLIKTRGQQVTLSCSPISGHRSVSWYQQTPGQGLQFLFEYFSETQRNKGNFPGRFSGRQFSNSRSEMNVSTLELGDSALYLCASSPTRGGWEYEQYFGPGTRLTVT.

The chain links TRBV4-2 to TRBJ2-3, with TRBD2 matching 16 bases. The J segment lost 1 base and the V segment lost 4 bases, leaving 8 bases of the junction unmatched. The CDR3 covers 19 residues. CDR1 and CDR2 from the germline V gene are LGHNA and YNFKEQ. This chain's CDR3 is CASSPESGTSGGGTDTQYF. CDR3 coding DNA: TGTGCCAGCAGCCCGGAGTCCGGGACTAGCGGGGGGGGCACAGATACGCAGTATTTT.

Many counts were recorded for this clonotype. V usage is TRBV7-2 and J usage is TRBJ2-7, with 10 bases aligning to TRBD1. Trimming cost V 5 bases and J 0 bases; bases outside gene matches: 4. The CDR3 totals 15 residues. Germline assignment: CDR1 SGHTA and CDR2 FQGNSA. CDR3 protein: CASSPRDRGSYEQYF. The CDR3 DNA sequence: TGTGCCAGCAGCCCCCGGGACAGGGGCTCCTACGAGCAGTACTTC.

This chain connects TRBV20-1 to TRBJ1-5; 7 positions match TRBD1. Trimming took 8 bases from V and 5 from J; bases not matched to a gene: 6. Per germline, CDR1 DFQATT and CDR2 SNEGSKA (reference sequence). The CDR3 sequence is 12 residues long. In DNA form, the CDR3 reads TGCAGTATTCAGACAGGGCATCAGCCCCAGCATTTT. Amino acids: CSIQTGHQPQHF.

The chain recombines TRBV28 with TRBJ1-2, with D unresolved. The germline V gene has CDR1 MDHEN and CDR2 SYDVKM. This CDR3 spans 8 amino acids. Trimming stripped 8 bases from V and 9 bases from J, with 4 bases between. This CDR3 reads CASGSYTF. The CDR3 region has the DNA TGTGCCAGCGGTAGCTACACCTTC.

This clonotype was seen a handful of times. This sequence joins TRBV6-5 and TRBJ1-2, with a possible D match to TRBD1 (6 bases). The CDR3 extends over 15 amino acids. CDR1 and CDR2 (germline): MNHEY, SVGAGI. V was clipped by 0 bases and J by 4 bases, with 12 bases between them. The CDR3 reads CASSYSWTDSYGYTF. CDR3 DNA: TGTGCCAGCAGTTACTCGTGGACGGACAGCTATGGCTACACCTTC.

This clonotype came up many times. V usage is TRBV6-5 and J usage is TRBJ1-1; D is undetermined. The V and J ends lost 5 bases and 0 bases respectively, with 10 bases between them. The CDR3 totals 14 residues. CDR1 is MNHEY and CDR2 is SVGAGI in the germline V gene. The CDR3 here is CASSAGTVNTEAFF. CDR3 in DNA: TGTGCCAGCAGTGCAGGAACGGTGAACACTGAAGCTTTCTTT.

This CDR3 reads CASSPGGLSSYEQYF. In DNA, the CDR3 is TGCGCCAGCAGCCCAGGGGGCCTTAGCTCCTACGAGCAGTACTTC. This chain uses TRBV5-1 with TRBJ2-7, with 8 bases identical to TRBD1. The V gene end was trimmed by 4 bases and the J gene end by 0 bases; junction bases not matched to a gene: 6. Germline lookup yields CDR1 SGHRS and CDR2 YFSETQ. This CDR3 has 15 amino acids.

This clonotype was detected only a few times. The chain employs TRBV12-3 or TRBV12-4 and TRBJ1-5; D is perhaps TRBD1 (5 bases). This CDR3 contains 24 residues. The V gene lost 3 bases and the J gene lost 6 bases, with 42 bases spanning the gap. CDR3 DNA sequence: TGTGCCAGCAGTTTCAGGCAGGGTTATCCCCCACGAATGGGGCGGCCCGACGCAGGTCAGCCCCAGCATTTT. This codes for CASSFRQGYPPRMGRPDAGQPQHF.

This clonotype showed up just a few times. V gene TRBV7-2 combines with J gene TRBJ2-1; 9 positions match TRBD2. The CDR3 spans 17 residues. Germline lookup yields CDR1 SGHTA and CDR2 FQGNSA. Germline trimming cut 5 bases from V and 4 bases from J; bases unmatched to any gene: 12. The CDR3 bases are TGTGCCAGCAGCCATTCCTTAGCGGGGGAACAGTACAATGAGCAGTTCTTC. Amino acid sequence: CASSHSLAGEQYNEQFF.

The CDR3, as DNA: TGTGCCAGCAGCTTAAACGGGGCTGGGGAGCTGTTTTTT. Protein sequence: CASSLNGAGELFF. The chain joins TRBV7-8 to TRBJ2-2; D tentatively fits TRBD1 or TRBD2 (5 bases each). There are 13 residues in the CDR3. V was shortened by 2 bases and J by 8 bases, with 9 bases between the two germline ends. Germline V gives CDR1 SGHVS, CDR2 FQNEAQ.

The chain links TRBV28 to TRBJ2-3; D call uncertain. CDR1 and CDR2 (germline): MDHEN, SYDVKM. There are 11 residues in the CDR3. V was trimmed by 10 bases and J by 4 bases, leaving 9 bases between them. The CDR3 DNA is TGTGCCACCTTACGCGCAGATACGCAGTATTTT. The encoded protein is CATLRADTQYF.

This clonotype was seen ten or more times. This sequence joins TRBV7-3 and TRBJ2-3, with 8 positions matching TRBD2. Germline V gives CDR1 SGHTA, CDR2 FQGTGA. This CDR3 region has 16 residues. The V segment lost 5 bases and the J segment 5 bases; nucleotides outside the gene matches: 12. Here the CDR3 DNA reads TGTGCCAGCAGCCCTCGGGGGGGGGCTGGAGGAGATACGCAGTATTTT. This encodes CASSPRGGAGGDTQYF.

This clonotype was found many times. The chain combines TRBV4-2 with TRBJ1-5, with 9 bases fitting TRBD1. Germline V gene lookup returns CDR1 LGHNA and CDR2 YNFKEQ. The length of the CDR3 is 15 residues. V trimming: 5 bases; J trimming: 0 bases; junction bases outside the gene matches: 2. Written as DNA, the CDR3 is TGTGCCAGCAGCTCACAGGGGGCTAGCAATCAGCCCCAGCATTTT. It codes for CASSSQGASNQPQHF.

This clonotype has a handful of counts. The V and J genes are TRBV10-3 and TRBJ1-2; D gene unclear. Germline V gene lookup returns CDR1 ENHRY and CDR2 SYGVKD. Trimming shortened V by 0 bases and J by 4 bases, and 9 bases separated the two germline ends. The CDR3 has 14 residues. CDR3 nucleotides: TGTGCCATCAGTGAGTCTTTTGCCTCCTATGGCTACACCTTC. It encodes CAISESFASYGYTF.

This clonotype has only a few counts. The CDR3 sequence: CASSREDYNEQFF. The CDR3 bases are TGCGCCAGCAGCAGGGAAGATTACAATGAGCAGTTCTTC. V usage is TRBV5-1 and J usage is TRBJ2-1; D not certain. This CDR3 is 13 amino acids long. Trimming stripped 4 bases from V and 4 bases from J, with 9 bases between. Germline-derived CDR1 and CDR2 are SGHRS and YFSETQ.

This CDR3 reads CASSVAGGGQPQHF. For the CDR3, the DNA is TGTGCCAGCAGCGTCGCAGGGGGTGGTCAGCCCCAGCATTTT. The chain is built from TRBV7-2 and TRBJ1-5; 7 bases match TRBD1. CDR1 is SGHTA, CDR2 FQGNSA, per germline. The CDR3 contains 14 residues. V trimming: 5 bases; J trimming: 6 bases; junction bases outside the gene matches: 7.

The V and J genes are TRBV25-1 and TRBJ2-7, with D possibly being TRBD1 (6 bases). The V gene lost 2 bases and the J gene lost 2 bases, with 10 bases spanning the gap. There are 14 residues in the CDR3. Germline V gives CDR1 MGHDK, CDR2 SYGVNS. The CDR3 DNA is TGTGCCAGCAGTGAACTGGACAGTCCCTACGAGCAGTACTTC. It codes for CASSELDSPYEQYF.

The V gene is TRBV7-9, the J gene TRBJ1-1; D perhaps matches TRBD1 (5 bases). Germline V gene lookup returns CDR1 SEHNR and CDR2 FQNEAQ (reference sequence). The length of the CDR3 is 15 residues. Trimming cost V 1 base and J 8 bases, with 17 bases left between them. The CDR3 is CASSLGEGRESEAFF. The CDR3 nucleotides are TGTGCCAGCAGCTTAGGGGAGGGACGGGAGTCGGAAGCTTTCTTT. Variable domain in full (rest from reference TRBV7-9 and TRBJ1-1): DTGVSQNPRHKITKRGQNVTFRCDPISEHNRLYWYRQTLGQGPEFLTYFQNEAQLEKSRLLSDRFSAERPKGSFSTLEIQRTEQGDSAMYLCASSLGEGRESEAFFGQGTRLTVV.